The clone carrying this T cell receptor (beta chain) was recorded at least ten times. The antigen is unknown. Time point defined: sample taken at primary tumor resection. Whole RNA, isolated from tumor, nontumor lung or frozen PBMC, was sequenced without prior sorting. This entry comes from a study of spatial heterogeneity in lung cancer. Study-wide results and caveats: Within tumors, counts of expanded alpha and beta TCRs tracked tumor mutation counts.

One entry per CDR3 protein results from TCRdb running MiXCR on the 5' RACE reads. The sample records about 14,000 distinct CDR3 sequences, about 5.6% being singletons. CDR3 length: 13 residues. Germline values: CDR1 SGHDT, CDR2 YYEEEE. The germline V and J ends were trimmed by 4 bases and 1 base, with 9 bases remaining between them. The sample in question was lung tumor tissue, obtained at surgery. This receptor was taken from a female donor with early-stage non-small cell lung cancer. The rearrangement uses TRBV5-6 and TRBJ2-7; D not resolved. CDR3 bases: TGTGCCAGCAGCCCCGCAGGTTCCTACGAGCAGTACTTC. It codes for CASSPAGSYEQYF. Full variable domain (missing parts from reference TRBV5-6 and TRBJ2-7): DAGVTQSPTHLIKTRGQQVTLRCSPKSGHDTVSWYQQALGQGPQFIFQYYEEEERQRGNFPDRFSGHQFPNYSSELNVNALLLGDSALYLCASSPAGSYEQYFGPGTRLTVT.